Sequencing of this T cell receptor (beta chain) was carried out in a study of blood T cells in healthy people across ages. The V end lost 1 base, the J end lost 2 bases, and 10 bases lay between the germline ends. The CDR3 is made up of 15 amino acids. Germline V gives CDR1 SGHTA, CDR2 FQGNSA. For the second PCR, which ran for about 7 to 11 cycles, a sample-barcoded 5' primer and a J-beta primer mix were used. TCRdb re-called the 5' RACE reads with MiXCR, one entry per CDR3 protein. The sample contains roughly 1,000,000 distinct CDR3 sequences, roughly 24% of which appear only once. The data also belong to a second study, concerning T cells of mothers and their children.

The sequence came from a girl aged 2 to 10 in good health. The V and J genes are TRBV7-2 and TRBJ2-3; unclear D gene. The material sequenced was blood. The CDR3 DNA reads TGTGCCAGCAGCTTAGACTTGTCCCCCACAGATACGCAGTATTTT. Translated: CASSLDLSPTDTQYF.